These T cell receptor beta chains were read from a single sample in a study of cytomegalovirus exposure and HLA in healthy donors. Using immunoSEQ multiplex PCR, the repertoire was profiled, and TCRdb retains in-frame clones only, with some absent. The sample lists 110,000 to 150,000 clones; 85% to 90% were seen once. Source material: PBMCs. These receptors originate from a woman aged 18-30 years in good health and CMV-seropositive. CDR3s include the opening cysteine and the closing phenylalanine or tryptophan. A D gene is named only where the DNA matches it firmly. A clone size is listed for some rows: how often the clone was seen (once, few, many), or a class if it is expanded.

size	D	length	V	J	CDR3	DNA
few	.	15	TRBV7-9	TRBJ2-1	CASSASETAYNEQFF	TGTGCCAGCAGCGCCTCCGAGACAGCTTACAATGAGCAGTTCTTC
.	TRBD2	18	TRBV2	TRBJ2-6	CASRPGLAGVGGANVLTF	TGTGCCAGCAGGCCGGGACTAGCGGGAGTAGGTGGGGCCAACGTCCTGACTTTC
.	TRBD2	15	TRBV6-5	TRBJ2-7	CASRVLAREGYEQYF	TGTGCCAGCAGGGTGCTAGCCAGGGAGGGGTACGAGCAGTACTTC
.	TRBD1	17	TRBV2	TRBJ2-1	CASRYLGPGQVVNEQFF	TGTGCCAGTCGTTACCTTGGCCCGGGACAGGTTGTCAATGAGCAGTTCTTC
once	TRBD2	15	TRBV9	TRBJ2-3	CASSVTSGVRDTQYF	TGTGCCAGCAGCGTGACTAGCGGGGTCCGAGATACGCAGTATTTT
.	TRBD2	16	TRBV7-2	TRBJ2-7	CASSPRTSGLSYEQYF	TGTGCCAGCAGCCCCCGGACTAGCGGACTATCCTACGAGCAGTACTTC
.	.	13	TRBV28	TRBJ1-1	CASSIRPIAEAFF	TGTGCCAGCAGTATACGCCCCATAGCTGAAGCTTTCTTT
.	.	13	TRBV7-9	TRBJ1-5	CASSLTGGQPQHF	TGTGCCAGCAGCTTAACGGGGGGTCAGCCCCAGCATTTT
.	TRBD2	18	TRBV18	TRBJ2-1	CASSPRSSGGAWYNEQFF	TGTGCCAGCTCGCCAAGGTCTAGCGGGGGGGCTTGGTACAATGAGCAGTTCTTC
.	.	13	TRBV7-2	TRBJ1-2	CASSFREGYGYTF	TGTGCCAGCAGCTTCCGGGAGGGCTATGGCTACACCTTC
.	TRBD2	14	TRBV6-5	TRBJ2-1	CASRTSGRGDEQFF	TGTGCCAGCAGAACTAGCGGGAGGGGCGATGAGCAGTTCTTC
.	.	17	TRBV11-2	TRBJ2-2	CASSLGVFLEGTGELFF	TGTGCCAGCAGCTTAGGGGTTTTTTTGGAGGGCACCGGGGAGCTGTTTTTT
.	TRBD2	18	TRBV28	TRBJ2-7	CASSSPTLSSGIYYEQYF	TGTGCCAGCAGTTCCCCCACCCTATCTAGCGGGATCTACTACGAGCAGTACTTC
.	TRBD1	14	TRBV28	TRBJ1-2	CASSSGQGASGYTF	TGTGCCAGCAGTTCCGGACAGGGGGCGAGCGGCTACACCTTC
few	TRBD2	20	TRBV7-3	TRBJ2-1	CASSLRRPGLAGGPYNEQFF	TGTGCCAGCAGCTTAAGGAGGCCGGGACTAGCGGGGGGGCCCTACAATGAGCAGTTCTTC
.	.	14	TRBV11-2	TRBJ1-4	CASSFAGRDEKLFF	TGTGCCAGCAGCTTCGCGGGACGAGATGAAAAACTGTTTTTT
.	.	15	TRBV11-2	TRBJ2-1	CASSLGVALTIEQFF	TGTGCCAGCAGCTTAGGGGTAGCGCTTACAATTGAGCAGTTCTTC
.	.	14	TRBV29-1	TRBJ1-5	CSVGDIEGNQPQHF	TGCAGCGTGGGGGACATCGAAGGCAATCAGCCCCAGCATTTT
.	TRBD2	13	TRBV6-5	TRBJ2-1	CASSYSTSGEQFF	TGTGCCAGCAGTTACTCGACTAGCGGAGAGCAGTTCTTC
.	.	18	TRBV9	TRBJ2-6	CASSVGGLAGRGANVLTF	TGTGCCAGCAGCGTAGGTGGTTTGGCGGGGCGTGGGGCCAACGTCCTGACTTTC
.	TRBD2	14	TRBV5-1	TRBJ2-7	CASSLGGTSNEQYF	TGCGCCAGCAGCTTGGGAGGGACTAGCAACGAGCAGTACTTC
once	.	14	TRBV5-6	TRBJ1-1	CASSLGRRQTEAFF	TGTGCCAGCAGTCTGGGGCGCCGTCAAACTGAAGCTTTCTTT
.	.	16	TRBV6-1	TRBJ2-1	CASSELGGSVHNEQFF	TGTGCCAGCAGTGAATTGGGTGGGAGCGTTCACAATGAGCAGTTCTTC
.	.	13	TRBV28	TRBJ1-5	CASRVWSGQPQHF	TGTGCCAGCCGAGTGTGGTCGGGTCAGCCCCAGCATTTT
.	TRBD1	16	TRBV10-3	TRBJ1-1	CAISEGQGAANTEAFF	TGTGCCATCAGTGAGGGACAGGGGGCCGCTAACACTGAAGCTTTCTTT
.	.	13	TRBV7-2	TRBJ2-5	CASSWDFQETQYF	TGTGCCAGCAGCTGGGACTTCCAAGAGACCCAGTACTTC
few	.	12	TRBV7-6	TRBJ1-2	CAVLSRAYGYTF	TGTGCCGTTCTGTCCCGAGCCTATGGCTACACCTTC
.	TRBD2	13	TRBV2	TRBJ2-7	CASSTQRGYEQYF	TGTGCCAGCAGTACCCAGCGGGGTTACGAGCAGTACTTC
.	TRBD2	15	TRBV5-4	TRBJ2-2	CASSPAGGNNGELFF	TGTGCCAGCAGCCCAGCGGGAGGGAATAACGGGGAGCTGTTTTTT
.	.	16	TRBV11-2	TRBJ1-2	CASSSSTGLVNYGYTF	TGTGCCAGCAGCTCGTCTACAGGGCTCGTCAACTATGGCTACACCTTC
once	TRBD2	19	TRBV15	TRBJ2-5	CATSRDVGSGRGGQETQYF	TGTGCCACCAGCAGAGATGTTGGTAGCGGGAGGGGGGGTCAAGAGACCCAGTACTTC
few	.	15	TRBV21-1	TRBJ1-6	CASSRRQPHNSPLHF	TGTGCCAGCAGCAGAAGACAGCCTCATAATTCACCCCTCCACTTT
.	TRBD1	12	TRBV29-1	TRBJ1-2	CSGERTGGGYTF	TGCAGCGGTGAACGGACAGGCGGCGGCTACACCTTC
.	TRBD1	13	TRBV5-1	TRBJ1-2	CASTETGTGSYTF	TGCGCCAGCACCGAGACCGGGACAGGCTCCTACACCTTC
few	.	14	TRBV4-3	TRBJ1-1	CASSQGLSSTEAFF	TGCGCCAGCAGCCAAGGCCTCTCCAGCACTGAAGCTTTCTTT
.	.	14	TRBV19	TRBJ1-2	CASSWRAANYGYTF	TGTGCCAGTAGTTGGCGGGCAGCTAACTATGGCTACACCTTC
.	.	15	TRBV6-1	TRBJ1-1	CASSLQTEVNTEAFF	TGTGCCAGCAGCCTTCAGACAGAAGTGAACACTGAAGCTTTCTTT
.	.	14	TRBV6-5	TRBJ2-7	CASGSGTGTYEQYF	TGTGCCAGCGGCTCCGGGACTGGCACCTACGAGCAGTACTTC
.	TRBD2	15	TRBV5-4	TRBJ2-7	CASSTKTSGSGEQYF	TGTGCCAGCAGCACGAAGACTAGCGGGAGTGGCGAGCAGTACTTC
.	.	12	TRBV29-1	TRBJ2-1	CSVGAGYNEQFF	TGCAGCGTTGGGGCAGGATACAATGAGCAGTTCTTC
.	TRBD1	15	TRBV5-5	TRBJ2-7	CASSLRDRGTYEQYF	TGTGCCAGCAGCTTGCGGGACAGGGGTACCTACGAGCAGTACTTC
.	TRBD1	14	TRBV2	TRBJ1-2	CASSSPGQLYGYTF	TGTGCCAGCAGTTCCCCGGGACAGCTCTATGGCTACACCTTC
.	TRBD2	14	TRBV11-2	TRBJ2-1	CASSPGTSGGVQFF	TGTGCCAGCAGTCCCGGGACTAGCGGGGGGGTACAGTTCTTC
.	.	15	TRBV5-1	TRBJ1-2	CASSLDGVRGYGYTF	TGCGCCAGCAGCTTGGACGGGGTCCGGGGCTATGGCTACACCTTC
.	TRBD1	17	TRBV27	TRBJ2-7	CASISLRTGGIGDEQYF	TGTGCCAGCATCAGCCTTCGGACAGGGGGCATAGGGGACGAGCAGTACTTC
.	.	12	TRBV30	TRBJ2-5	CAWTPGLETQYF	TGTGCCTGGACCCCAGGGTTGGAGACCCAGTACTTC
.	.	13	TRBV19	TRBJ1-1	CASSTRVGTEAFF	TGTGCCAGTAGTACCAGGGTTGGCACTGAAGCTTTCTTT
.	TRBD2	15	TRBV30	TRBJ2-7	CAWSTVIAGTYEQYF	TGTGCCTGGAGCACCGTGATAGCGGGGACCTACGAGCAGTACTTC
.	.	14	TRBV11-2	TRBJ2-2	CASTGGVNTGELFF	TGTGCCAGCACTGGCGGGGTGAACACCGGGGAGCTGTTTTTT
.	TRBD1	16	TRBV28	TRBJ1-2	CASSSSPPGQSGGYTF	TGTGCCAGCAGTTCCTCCCCTCCGGGACAGTCGGGTGGCTACACCTTC
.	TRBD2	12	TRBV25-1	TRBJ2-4	CASSEGRAGWYF	TGTGCCAGCAGTGAAGGGAGGGCGGGTTGGTACTTC
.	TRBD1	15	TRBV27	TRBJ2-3	CASSAGTGGTDTQYF	TGTGCCAGCAGCGCCGGGACAGGGGGAACAGATACGCAGTATTTT
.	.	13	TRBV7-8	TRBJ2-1	CASSSTGFSEQFF	TGTGCCAGCAGCTCAACAGGATTTTCTGAGCAGTTCTTC